The 4 T cell receptor beta chains below all came from one sample that was sequenced in a study of T-cell reconstitution after alpha-beta-depleted transplantation in children. The TCRbeta library incorporated unique molecular identifiers. A single record per CDR3 protein comes from TCRdb applying MiXCR to the PCR reads. Counted here are about 610,000 distinct CDR3 sequences, about 10% occurring once; the ten biggest clones make up about 4%. The sample consisted of PBMCs from the stem cell graft donor, taken from the stem cell graft. Source of these receptors: a human donor who donated a stem cell graft to a child with acute myeloid leukemia.

This clonotype was counted a few times. This chain links TRBV6-5 with TRBJ1-2; 7 positions match TRBD1. The CDR3 length is 16 residues. With 3 bases clipped from V and 3 bases from J, the junction kept 10 bases outside the gene matches. Germline V gene lookup returns CDR1 MNHEY and CDR2 SVGAGI. This chain's CDR3 is CASSYNSGDRHYGYTF. The DNA of the CDR3 is TGTGCCAGCAGTTATAATTCCGGGGACAGACACTATGGCTACACCTTC.

The chain recombines TRBV27 with TRBJ1-6; the D is unclear. Germline V gives CDR1 MNHEY, CDR2 SMNVEV (reference sequence). V lost 5 bases, J lost 8 bases, and 10 bases lay in between. The CDR3 loop spans 13 amino acids. The CDR3 sequence: CASSEDRYSPLHF. The CDR3 DNA reads as TGTGCCAGCAGTGAGGACCGCTATTCACCCCTCCACTTT.

The CDR3 sequence: CSANRNSYEQYF. As DNA, the CDR3 is TGCAGTGCTAACAGGAATTCCTACGAGCAGTACTTC. The V and J genes are TRBV20-1 and TRBJ2-7, with D perhaps matching TRBD1 (5 bases). CDR3 length: 12 residues. From germline, CDR1 is DFQATT and CDR2 SNEGSKA (reference sequence). Trimming stripped 4 bases from V and 1 base from J, with 8 bases between.

The V call is TRBV6-2 or TRBV6-3, the J call TRBJ1-1, with unresolved D. V was cut by 6 bases and J by 7 bases, with 12 bases left in between. From germline, CDR1 is MNHEY and CDR2 SVGEGT. This CDR3 region has 12 residues. This chain's CDR3 is CASSLYGGEAFF. DNA for the CDR3: TGTGCCAGCAGCCTCTACGGTGGTGAAGCTTTCTTT.